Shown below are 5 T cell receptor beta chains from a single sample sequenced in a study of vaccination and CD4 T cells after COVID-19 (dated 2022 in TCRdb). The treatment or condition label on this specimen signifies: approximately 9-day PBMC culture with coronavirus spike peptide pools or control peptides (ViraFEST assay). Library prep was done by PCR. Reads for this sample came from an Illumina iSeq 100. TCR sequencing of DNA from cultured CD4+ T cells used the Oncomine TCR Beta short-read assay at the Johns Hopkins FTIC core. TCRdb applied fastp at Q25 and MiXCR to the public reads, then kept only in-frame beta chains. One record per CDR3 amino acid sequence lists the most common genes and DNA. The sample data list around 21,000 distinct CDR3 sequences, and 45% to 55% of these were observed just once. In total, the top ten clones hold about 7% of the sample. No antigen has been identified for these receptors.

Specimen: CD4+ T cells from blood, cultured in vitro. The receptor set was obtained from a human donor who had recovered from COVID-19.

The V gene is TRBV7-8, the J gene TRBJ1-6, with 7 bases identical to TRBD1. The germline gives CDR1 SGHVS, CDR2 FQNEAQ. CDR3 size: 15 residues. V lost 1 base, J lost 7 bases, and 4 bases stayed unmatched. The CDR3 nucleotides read TGTGCCAGCAGCTTAGTGGGACAGCCGAATTCACCCCTCCACTTT. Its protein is CASSLVGQPNSPLHF.

CDR3: CASSVGQGRTQPQHF. The CDR3 bases are TGTGCCAGCAGTGTGGGCCAGGGTAGGACCCAGCCCCAGCATTTT. This chain joins TRBV2 and TRBJ1-5; a possible D gene is TRBD1 (5 bases). Trimming stripped 4 bases from V and 7 bases from J, with 17 bases between. The CDR3 extends over 15 amino acids. Germline-derived CDR1 and CDR2 are SNHLY and FYNNEI.

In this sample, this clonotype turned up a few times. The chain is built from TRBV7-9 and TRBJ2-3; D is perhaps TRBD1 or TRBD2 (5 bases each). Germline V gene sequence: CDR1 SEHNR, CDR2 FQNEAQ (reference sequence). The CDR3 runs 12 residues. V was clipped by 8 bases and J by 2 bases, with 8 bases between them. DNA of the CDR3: TGTGCCAGCGTGGGGGACACAGATACGCAGTATTTT. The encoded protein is CASVGDTDTQYF. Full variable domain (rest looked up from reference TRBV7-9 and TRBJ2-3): DTGVSQNPRHKITKRGQNVTFRCDPISEHNRLYWYRQTLGQGPEFLTYFQNEAQLEKSRLLSDRFSAERPKGSFSTLEIQRTEQGDSAMYLCASVGDTDTQYFGPGTRLTVL.

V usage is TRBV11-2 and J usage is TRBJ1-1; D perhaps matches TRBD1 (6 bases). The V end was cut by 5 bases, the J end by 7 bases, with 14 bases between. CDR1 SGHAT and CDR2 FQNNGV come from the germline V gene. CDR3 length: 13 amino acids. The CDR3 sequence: CASSPTGAFEAFF. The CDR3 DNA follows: TGTGCCAGCAGCCCGACAGGCGCTTTTGAAGCTTTCTTT.

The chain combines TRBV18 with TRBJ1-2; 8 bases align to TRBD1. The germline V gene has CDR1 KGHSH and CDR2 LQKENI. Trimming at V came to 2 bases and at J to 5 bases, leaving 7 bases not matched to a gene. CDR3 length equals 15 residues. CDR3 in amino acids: CASSPWDDRGYGYTF. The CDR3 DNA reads TGTGCCAGCTCACCATGGGACGACAGGGGATATGGCTACACCTTC.